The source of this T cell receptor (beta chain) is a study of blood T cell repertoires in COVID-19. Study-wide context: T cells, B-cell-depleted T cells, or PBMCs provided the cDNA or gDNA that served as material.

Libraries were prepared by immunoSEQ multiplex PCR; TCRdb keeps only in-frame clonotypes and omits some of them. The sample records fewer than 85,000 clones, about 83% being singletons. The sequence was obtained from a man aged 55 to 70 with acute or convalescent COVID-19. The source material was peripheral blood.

CDR3 loop: CASSHGGTGLYEQYF. CDR3 sequence (DNA): TGTGCCAGCAGCCATGGTGGGACAGGGTTGTACGAGCAGTACTTC. This chain links TRBV7-9 with TRBJ2-7; 9 nucleotides match TRBD1. Trimming cost V 5 bases and J 4 bases; bases outside gene matches: 9. Germline CDR1 and CDR2: SEHNR and FQNEAQ (reference sequence). The CDR3 extends over 15 amino acids.